These 9 T cell receptor beta chains were sequenced from one sample in a study of PD-1 blockade in classical Hodgkin lymphoma. Using immunoSEQ multiplex PCR, the repertoire was profiled, and TCRdb retains in-frame clones only, with some absent. The data hold about 26,000 clones, with roughly two thirds observed a single time. All trial patients relapsed after autologous stem cell transplantation. Material: peripheral blood mononuclear cells (PBMCs), obtained before the second cycle of nivolumab. All receptors come from a human donor with classical Hodgkin lymphoma.

The chain combines TRBV19 with TRBJ2-2; D perhaps matches TRBD2 (5 bases). The germline CDR1 and CDR2 sequences are LNHDA and SQIVND (reference sequence). The V end was cut by 3 bases, the J end by 5 bases, with 16 bases between. The CDR3 is made up of 16 amino acids. In nucleotides, the CDR3 is TGTGCCAGTAGTATCGAGAGCCTCAGGAGGACCGGGGAGCTGTTTTTT. Protein: CASSIESLRRTGELFF. The full variable domain, its missing parts supplied by reference TRBV19 and TRBJ2-2, is DGGITQSPKYLFRKEGQNVTLSCEQNLNHDAMYWYRQDPGQGLRLIYYSQIVNDFQKGDIAEGYSVSREKKESFPLTVTSAQKNPTAFYLCASSIESLRRTGELFFGEGSRLTVL.

The genes are TRBV28 and TRBJ2-2; D remains ambiguous. V lost 5 bases and J lost 5, with 12 bases in between. CDR3 length equals 14 residues. Germline V gives CDR1 MDHEN, CDR2 SYDVKM. CDR3 DNA sequence: TGTGCCAGCAGTGACACTTGGCGGACCGGGGAGCTGTTTTTT. Amino acid sequence: CASSDTWRTGELFF.

This clone was detected only once. The rearrangement uses TRBV19 and TRBJ2-5; weak D call: TRBD2 (6 bases). V lost 3 bases and J 2 bases, leaving 13 bases between the germline ends. From germline, CDR1 is LNHDA and CDR2 SQIVND (reference sequence). The CDR3 sequence is 15 residues long. CDR3 sequence: CASSIPEGFQETQYF. The CDR3 region has the DNA TGTGCCAGTAGTATCCCGGAGGGATTTCAAGAGACCCAGTACTTC. Supplemented by reference TRBV19 and TRBJ2-5, the full variable domain reads DGGITQSPKYLFRKEGQNVTLSCEQNLNHDAMYWYRQDPGQGLRLIYYSQIVNDFQKGDIAEGYSVSREKKESFPLTVTSAQKNPTAFYLCASSIPEGFQETQYFGPGTRLLVL.

The chain carries TRBV18 and TRBJ1-1; TRBD1 might be the D (5 bases). The V end lost 2 bases, the J end lost 5 bases, and 9 bases lay between the germline ends. Germline CDR1 is KGHSH and CDR2 is LQKENI. The CDR3 has 13 residues. The CDR3 sequence: CASSPKQATEAFF. In DNA, the CDR3 is TGTGCCAGCTCACCAAAACAGGCAACTGAAGCTTTCTTT.

V is TRBV5-1 and J is TRBJ1-6; TRBD1 aligns across 8 bases. Germline V gene sequence: CDR1 SGHRS, CDR2 YFSETQ. The CDR3 sequence is 17 residues long. J was trimmed by 4 bases and V by 4 bases; bases with no gene match: 10. Here the CDR3 reads CASSPDREGGYNSPLHF. The CDR3 DNA reads TGCGCCAGCAGCCCGGACAGGGAGGGTGGATATAATTCACCCCTCCACTTT.

V and J are TRBV19 and TRBJ1-6; 7 bases align to TRBD1. The V gene end was trimmed by 9 bases and the J gene end by 3 bases; junction bases not matched to a gene: 8. The CDR3 sequence is 15 residues long. Germline-derived CDR1 and CDR2 are LNHDA and SQIVND (reference sequence). CDR3 DNA sequence: TGTGCCAGCTCATTAGGGACAGTCTATAATTCACCCCTCCACTTT. Translation gives CASSLGTVYNSPLHF.

This chain uses TRBV6-1 with TRBJ1-5, with D uncertain. The germline V gene has CDR1 MNHNS and CDR2 SASEGT. There are 12 residues in the CDR3. V shed 4 bases and J shed 9 bases, with 10 bases lying between them. This CDR3 reads CASSGGFGPQHF. DNA for the CDR3: TGTGCCAGCAGTGGTGGTTTCGGGCCCCAGCATTTT.

The gene calls are TRBV4-1 and TRBJ1-3; possible D gene TRBD1, 5 bases. V was pared by 0 bases and J by 5 bases, with 17 bases between. This CDR3 region has 17 residues. Germline V lookup: CDR1 MGHRA, CDR2 YSYEKL. The CDR3 bases are TGCGCCAGCAGCCAAGATCTTAACAGGCAAACCCGAAACACCATATATTTT. Its translation: CASSQDLNRQTRNTIYF.

The rearrangement uses TRBV6-5 and TRBJ2-5; D remains ambiguous. The CDR3 is 14 residues long. V was pared by 2 bases and J by 5 bases, with 12 bases between. Germline lookup yields CDR1 MNHEY and CDR2 SVGAGI. CDR3 in amino acids: CASSYGRLGETQYF. The CDR3 coding sequence is TGTGCCAGCAGTTACGGACGACTCGGGGAGACCCAGTACTTC.